A selection of T cell receptor beta chains follows, all from one sample in a study of identical twins. TCRdb re-derived calls from the 5' RACE reads in MiXCR, one entry per CDR3 protein. The data hold 400,000 to 650,000 distinct CDR3 sequences, with 20% to 25% observed a single time. This sample also belongs to another study, concerning T cells expressing NK-cell markers.

The sample taken for sequencing was CD4+ T cells sorted from blood. These receptors were taken from a woman between 18 and 29 years old in good health. CDR3s include the opening cysteine and the closing phenylalanine or tryptophan. A D gene is named only where the DNA matches it firmly.

d_gene	v_gene	CDR3aa
TRBD1	TRBV6-1	CASRGTGAYEQYF
TRBD1	TRBV11-1	CASSLRSRLGTANTGELFF
.	TRBV20-1	CSARAGGPNEQFF
.	TRBV20-1	CSVPRGSGVKNTIYF
TRBD1	TRBV6-1	CASSPGRDRASGYTF
.	TRBV20-1	CSASVGGNYGYTF
.	TRBV6-1	CASTVFYRAGEAFF
.	TRBV5-1	CASSPPEGDTQYF
.	TRBV29-1	CSVATAISPGANVLTF
TRBD2	TRBV6-2/TRBV6-3	CASSSPGLAAYTDTQYF
.	TRBV30	CAWSRGRGGYTF
.	TRBV20-1	CSARENTGELFF
TRBD2	TRBV29-1	CSVMTSGPDTQYF
.	TRBV6-1	CASKRGLGDYGYTF
.	TRBV11-3	CASSPAQGNGYTF
.	TRBV18	CASSWAGDEQYF
.	TRBV6-5	CASSSSIGVGEQYF
TRBD2	TRBV20-1	CSASPSGGPTSTDTQYF
TRBD1	TRBV6-2/TRBV6-3	CASVDRAHEQYF
.	TRBV10-3	CAISEERETQYF
TRBD1	TRBV29-1	CSGDRGSGELFF
.	TRBV5-1	CASSLGRERGKLFF